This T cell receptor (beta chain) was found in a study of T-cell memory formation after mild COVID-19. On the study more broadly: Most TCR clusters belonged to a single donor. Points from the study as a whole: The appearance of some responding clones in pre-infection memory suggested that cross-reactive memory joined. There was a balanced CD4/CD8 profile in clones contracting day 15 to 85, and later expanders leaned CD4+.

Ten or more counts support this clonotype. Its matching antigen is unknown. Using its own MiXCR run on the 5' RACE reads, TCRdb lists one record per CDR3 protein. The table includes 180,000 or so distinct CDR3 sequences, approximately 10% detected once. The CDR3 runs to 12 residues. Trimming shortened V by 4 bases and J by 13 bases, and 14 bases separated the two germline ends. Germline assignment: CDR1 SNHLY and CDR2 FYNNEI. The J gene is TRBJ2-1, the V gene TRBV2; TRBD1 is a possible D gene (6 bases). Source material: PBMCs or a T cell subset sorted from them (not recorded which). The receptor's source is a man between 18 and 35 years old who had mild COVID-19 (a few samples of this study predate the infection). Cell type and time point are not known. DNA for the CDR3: TGTGCCAGCAGTGCACAGGGTGGGGAACAGTTCTTC. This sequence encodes CASSAQGGEQFF. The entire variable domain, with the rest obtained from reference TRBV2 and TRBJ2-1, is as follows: EPEVTQTPSHQVTQMGQEVILRCVPISNHLYFYWYRQILGQKVEFLVSFYNNEISEKSEIFDDQFSVERPDGSNFTLKIRSTKLEDSAMYFCASSAQGGEQFFGPGTRLTVL.